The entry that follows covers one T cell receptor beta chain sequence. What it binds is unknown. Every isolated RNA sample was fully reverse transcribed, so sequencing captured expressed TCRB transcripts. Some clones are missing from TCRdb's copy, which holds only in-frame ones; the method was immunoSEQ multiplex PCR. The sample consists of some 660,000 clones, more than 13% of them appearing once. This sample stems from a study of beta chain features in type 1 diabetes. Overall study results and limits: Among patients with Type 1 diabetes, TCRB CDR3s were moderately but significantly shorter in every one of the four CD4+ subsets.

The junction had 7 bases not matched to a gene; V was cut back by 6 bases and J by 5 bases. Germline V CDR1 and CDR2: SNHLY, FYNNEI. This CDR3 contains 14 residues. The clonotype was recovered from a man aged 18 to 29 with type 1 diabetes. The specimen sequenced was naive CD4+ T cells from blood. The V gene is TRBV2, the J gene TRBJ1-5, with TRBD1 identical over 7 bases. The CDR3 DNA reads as TGTGCCAGCAGACTCGGGACAGCCTATCAGCCCCAGCATTTT. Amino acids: CASRLGTAYQPQHF.